This T cell receptor beta chain was profiled in a study of monozygotic twins with inflammatory bowel disease. Template switching added UMIs carrying a 6-nucleotide sample barcode. TCRdb processed the 5' RACE reads again and assigns one entry to each CDR3 protein, with no DNA. The table lists 300,000 to 350,000 distinct CDR3 sequences. The germline CDR1 and CDR2 sequences are SEHNR and FQNEAQ (reference sequence). The CDR3 is 17 amino acids. This TCR was recovered from a human donor with ulcerative colitis or Crohn's disease, or a healthy co-twin of an affected twin (not recorded which). Sequencing was carried out using blood. The chain is built from TRBV7-9 and TRBJ1-1. CDR3: CASSLLPIKSYATEAFF.